This record concerns one TCR beta chain sequence. Its antigen is unidentified. These data belong to a study of CD4 T cells in relation to SARS-CoV-2 and coronaviruses. At the level of the study: Negative control cultures got HIV-1 Nef peptides or no peptide.

Clones were read by immunoSEQ multiplex PCR, and TCRdb kept only the in-frame ones, dropping some. This sample has 23,000 or so clones, with over 65% found just once. V was shortened by 0 bases and J by 0 bases, with 6 bases between the two germline ends. The germline gives CDR1 SGHRS, CDR2 YFSETQ. The CDR3 spans 15 residues. CD4+ T cells from unexposed donors were obtained before the COVID-19 pandemic (2011-2018). The cells were cultured for around ten days before CD4+ T cells were isolated. The sequenced sample consisted of CD4+ T cells from PBMCs, cultured in vitro. This TCR was recovered from a human donor in good health. This chain links TRBV5-1 with TRBJ2-2; TRBD2 might be the D (6 bases). The CDR3 is CASSLGRANTGELFF. In DNA, the CDR3 is TGCGCCAGCAGCTTGGGGAGGGCGAACACCGGGGAGCTGTTTTTT.